This T cell receptor (beta chain) was sequenced for a study of T cell responses to AZD1222 COVID-19 vaccine. Overall study results and limits: The span of vaccine-associated CD4 TCRs extended across spike, with dominance at 160-218 and 743-854. Once two AZD1222 doses were given, Spike-specific TCR breadth and depth went up. Baseline serostatus was positive in only a handful of AZD1222 recipients.

Method: immunoSEQ multiplex PCR; TCRdb's copy keeps in-frame clones and lacks some. The sample holds about 85,000 clones, about nine tenths seen once. Trimming cost V 3 bases and J 6 bases, with 21 bases left between them. This CDR3 comprises 17 residues. CDR1 and CDR2 (germline): LNHDA, SQIVND (reference sequence). In the case of this clone: Its antigen is undetermined.

The V gene is TRBV19, the J gene TRBJ1-5; D is perhaps TRBD1 (5 bases). The sample in question was peripheral blood, obtained on day 0 of AZD1222 vaccination. The clonotype comes from an adult in good health. CDR3 loop: CASSIPGKGLLLQPQHF. CDR3 nucleotides: TGTGCCAGTAGTATCCCTGGGAAGGGACTCTTGCTTCAGCCCCAGCATTTT.